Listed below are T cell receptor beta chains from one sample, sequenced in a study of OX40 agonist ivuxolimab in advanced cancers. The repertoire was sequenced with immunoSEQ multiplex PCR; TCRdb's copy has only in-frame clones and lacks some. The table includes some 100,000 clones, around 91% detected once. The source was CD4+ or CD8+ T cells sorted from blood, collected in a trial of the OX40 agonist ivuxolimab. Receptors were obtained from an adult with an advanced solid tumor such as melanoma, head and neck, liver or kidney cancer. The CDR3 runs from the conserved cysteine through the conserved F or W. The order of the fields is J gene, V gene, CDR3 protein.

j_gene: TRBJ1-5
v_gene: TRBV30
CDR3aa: CACDRGGGNQPQHF

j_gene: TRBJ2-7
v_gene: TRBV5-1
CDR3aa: CVSRYTSGSYEQYF

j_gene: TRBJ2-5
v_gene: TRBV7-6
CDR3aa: CASRRLAAETQYF

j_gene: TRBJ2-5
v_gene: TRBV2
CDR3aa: CASSATSGWETQYF

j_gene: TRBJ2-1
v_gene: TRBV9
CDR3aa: CASSVATSSYNEQFF

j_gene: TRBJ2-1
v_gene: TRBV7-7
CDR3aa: CASSLLLAVYNEQFF

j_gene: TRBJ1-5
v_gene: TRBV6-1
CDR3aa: CASRNGVSQPQHF

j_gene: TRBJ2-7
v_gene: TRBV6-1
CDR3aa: CASRRPASEQYF

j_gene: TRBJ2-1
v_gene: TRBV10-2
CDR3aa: CASSQLAGGNEQFF

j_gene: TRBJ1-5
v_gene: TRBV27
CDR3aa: CASSASGGPNQPQHF

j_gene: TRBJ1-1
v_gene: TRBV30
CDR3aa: CAWDPWGMGNTEAFF

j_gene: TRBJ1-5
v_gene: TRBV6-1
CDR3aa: CASSGRQGANQPQHF

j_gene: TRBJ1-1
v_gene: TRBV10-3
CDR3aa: CAITRQGNTEAFF

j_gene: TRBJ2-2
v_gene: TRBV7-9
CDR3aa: CASSPQGIAGELFF

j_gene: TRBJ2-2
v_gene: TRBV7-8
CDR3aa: CASSFTRDRRRTGELFF

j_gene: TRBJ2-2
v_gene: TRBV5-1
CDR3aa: CASTTQQGNTGELFF

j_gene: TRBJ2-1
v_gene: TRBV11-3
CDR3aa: CASSLSPSGINEQFF

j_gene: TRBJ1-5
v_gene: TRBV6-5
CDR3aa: CASSYSGTGSNQPQHF

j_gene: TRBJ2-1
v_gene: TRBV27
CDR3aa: CASSFQPRGGQENEQFF

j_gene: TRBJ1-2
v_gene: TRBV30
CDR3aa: CAWAGARRDYGYTF

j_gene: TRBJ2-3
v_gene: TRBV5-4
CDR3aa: CASSLRGVTDTQYF

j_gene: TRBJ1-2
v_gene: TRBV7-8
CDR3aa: CASNEVGAGHGYTF

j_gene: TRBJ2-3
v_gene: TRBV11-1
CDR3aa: CASSFQSGLAAPTDTQYF

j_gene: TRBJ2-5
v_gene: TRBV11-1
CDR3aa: CASSATSSTLQETQYF

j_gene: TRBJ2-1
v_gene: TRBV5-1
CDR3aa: CASSLLTTHEQFF

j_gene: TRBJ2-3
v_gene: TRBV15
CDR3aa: CATSRGGALAGGLTDTQYF

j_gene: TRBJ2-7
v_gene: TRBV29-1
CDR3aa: CSVWVGSHEQYF

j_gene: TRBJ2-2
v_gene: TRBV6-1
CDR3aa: CASNPGPSSTGELFF

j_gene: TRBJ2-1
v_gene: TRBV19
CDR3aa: CASTRQGVGDDEQFF

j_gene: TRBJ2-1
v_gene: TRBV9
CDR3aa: CASSVGISSYNEQFF

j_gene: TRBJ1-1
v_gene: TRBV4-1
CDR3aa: CASSQVQNTEAFF

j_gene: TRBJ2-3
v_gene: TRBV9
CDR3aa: CASSEGLLQVDTQYF

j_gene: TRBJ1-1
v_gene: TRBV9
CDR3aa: CASSLAGVPTEAFF

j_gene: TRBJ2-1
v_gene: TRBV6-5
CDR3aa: CASSYYRPPSYNEQFF

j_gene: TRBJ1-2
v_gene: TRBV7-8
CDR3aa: CASSIAYRGYTF

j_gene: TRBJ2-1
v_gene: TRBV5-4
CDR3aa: CASSSRDNNEQFF

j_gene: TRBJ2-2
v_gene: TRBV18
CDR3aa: CASSPRGINTGELFF